This TCR beta chain was recovered during a study of graft-versus-host responses after intestinal transplantation. Study conclusions and caveats: Patients with graft-donor T cell macrochimerism had high graft-versus-host to host-versus-graft clonal ratios in allografts.

Looked up from germline, CDR1 is SNHLY and CDR2 is FYNNEI. The CDR3 extends over 13 amino acids. V lost 4 bases, J lost 4 bases, and 10 bases lay in between. Repertoires were generated with immunoSEQ multiplex PCR, while TCRdb's copy carries only in-frame clones and drops some. This table holds 90,000 to 150,000 clones, roughly 93% found once. Remarks on this clone: Its target is not known.

This TCR was sampled from a human donor who received an intestinal transplant. The V gene is TRBV2, the J gene TRBJ2-5; D may correspond to TRBD1 or TRBD2 (6 bases each). This sample comprised unstimulated CD4+ T cells sorted from spleen or lymph node cells, obtained before intestinal transplant. The CDR3: CASSGGGGETQYF. CDR3 in DNA: TGTGCCAGCAGTGGAGGGGGAGGAGAGACCCAGTACTTC.